This T cell receptor (beta chain) is drawn from a study of blood T cell repertoires in COVID-19. About the study: Acute and convalescent COVID-19 samples came from the United States, Italy and Spain. In each case, the material was cDNA or gDNA derived from T cells, B-cell-depleted T cells, or PBMCs.

Sequencing used immunoSEQ multiplex PCR; TCRdb keeps in-frame clones, though not all of them. The data show some 330,000 clones, 80% to 90% seen once. The ends lost 0 bases at V and 5 bases at J; junction bases unmatched: 13. Germline V CDR1 and CDR2: SGHTS, YDEGEE. There are 18 residues in the CDR3. Participant reports of clinical history set cohort assignment. Cohort 3 recovery required two negative PCRs, clearance, or symptom resolution. Sample: PBMCs or T cells enriched from blood (not recorded which). The sequence was collected from a man aged 25 to 40 who had recovered from COVID-19. The chain joins TRBV5-8 to TRBJ1-4; 7 bases align to TRBD1. CDR3 residues: CASSLARTGPTFNEKLFF. The CDR3 DNA reads TGTGCCAGCAGCTTGGCCCGGACAGGCCCAACCTTCAATGAAAAACTGTTTTTT.